These 21 T cell receptor beta chains were all obtained from the same sample, sequenced in a study of shared clonotypes between healthy human individuals. Data came from immunoSEQ multiplex PCR; TCRdb stores just in-frame clones and leaves some out. This table holds over a million clones, approximately 97% found once. The sample was naive CD4+ T cells sorted from blood. Subset specified: CD45RA+ positively selected. These receptors were collected from a man aged 25-45 years in good health.

This chain connects TRBV28 to TRBJ1-4, with 7 bases aligning to TRBD1. J was trimmed by 5 bases and V by 5 bases; bases with no gene match: 5. Looked up from germline, CDR1 is MDHEN and CDR2 is SYDVKM. CDR3 length: 14 residues. Written as DNA, the CDR3 is TGTGCCAGCAGTCCCCCGACAGGGAATGAAAAACTGTTTTTT. It codes for CASSPPTGNEKLFF.

The genes are TRBV9 and TRBJ2-7, with 7 positions matching TRBD2. Germline V lookup: CDR1 SGDLS, CDR2 YYNGEE. This CDR3 has 14 amino acids. The V gene end was trimmed by 4 bases and the J gene end by 5 bases; junction bases not matched to a gene: 9. This CDR3 reads CASSPRGEPNEQYF. The CDR3, as DNA: TGTGCCAGCAGCCCCCGGGGGGAGCCGAACGAGCAGTACTTC.

V usage is TRBV7-7 and J usage is TRBJ2-1; the D gene is possibly TRBD1 (6 bases). CDR1 and CDR2 from the germline V gene are SSHAT and FNYEAQ (reference sequence). Deletions cut 5 bases from V and 0 bases from J, with 11 bases between. This CDR3 has 15 residues. CDR3 loop: CASSNSRGSYNEQFF. The CDR3 DNA reads as TGTGCCAGCAGCAATTCCAGGGGCTCCTACAATGAGCAGTTCTTC.

This clone was seen more than once but under ten times. The sample holds other DNA sequences that translate to the same CDR3. The chain recombines TRBV19 with TRBJ1-1; D is unresolved. Trimming removed 0 bases at V and 5 bases at J, with 7 bases between. This CDR3 is 13 amino acids long. Per germline, CDR1 LNHDA and CDR2 SQIVND (reference sequence). This chain's CDR3 is CASSIDSGTEAFF. The DNA of the CDR3 is TGTGCCAGTAGTATAGATTCGGGAACTGAAGCTTTCTTT.

The rearrangement links TRBV2 to TRBJ1-2; D is possibly TRBD1 (6 bases). CDR3 length: 14 amino acids. Germline assignment: CDR1 SNHLY and CDR2 FYNNEI. V shed 4 bases and J shed 6 bases, with 15 bases lying between them. Here the CDR3 reads CASSARRQVDGYTF. The DNA for the CDR3 is TGTGCCAGCAGTGCGAGGCGACAGGTTGATGGCTACACCTTC.

The V and J genes are TRBV2 and TRBJ2-7; TRBD2 agrees at 7 bases. Germline assignment: CDR1 SNHLY and CDR2 FYNNEI. V shed 7 bases and J 2 bases; nucleotides not matched to a gene: 11. The CDR3 runs to 15 residues. CDR3 residues: CASNRGGSGAYEQYF. In DNA form, the CDR3 reads TGTGCCAGCAACCGGGGCGGGAGTGGCGCCTACGAGCAGTACTTC.

The rearrangement joins TRBV19 to TRBJ2-7; D unresolved. The CDR3 has 13 amino acids. The germline gives CDR1 LNHDA, CDR2 SQIVND (reference sequence). V dropped 4 bases and J dropped 0 bases, with 7 bases sitting between them. For the CDR3, the DNA is TGTGCCAGTAGTAAGACACGCTCCTACGAGCAGTACTTC. It codes for CASSKTRSYEQYF.

The rearrangement uses TRBV28 and TRBJ1-2, with D perhaps matching TRBD1 (5 bases). Trimming pared 5 bases from V and 8 bases from J, leaving 12 bases between. The CDR3 has 12 amino acids. Looked up from germline, CDR1 is MDHEN and CDR2 is SYDVKM. Here the CDR3 reads CASSDVRGGYTF. The CDR3 coding sequence is TGTGCCAGCAGTGACGTAAGGGGAGGCTACACCTTC.

V gene TRBV9 combines with J gene TRBJ2-2, with TRBD1 as a possible D gene (6 bases). CDR1 is SGDLS and CDR2 is YYNGEE in the germline V gene. V gave up 4 bases and J gave up 2 bases, with 21 bases separating them. The CDR3 is made up of 18 amino acids. As DNA, the CDR3 is TGTGCCAGCAGCTCCTATAGGGGGTCATTCGGAAACACCGGGGAGCTGTTTTTT. Residues: CASSSYRGSFGNTGELFF.

V and J are TRBV7-2 and TRBJ2-7; 10 positions agree with TRBD2. The V gene's germline CDR1 is SGHTA and CDR2 FQGNSA. The CDR3 loop spans 16 amino acids. J gave up 5 bases and V 2 bases, and 9 bases lay outside the gene matches. CDR3 amino acids: CASSLYLAGVSHEQYF. The CDR3 bases are TGTGCCAGCAGCTTATACCTAGCGGGAGTGTCCCACGAGCAGTACTTC.

The V and J genes are TRBV28 and TRBJ1-4, with D perhaps matching TRBD1 (5 bases). Germline lookup yields CDR1 MDHEN and CDR2 SYDVKM. The ends were cut back, 4 bases at V and 14 bases at J, with 11 bases in the middle. There are 11 residues in the CDR3. The CDR3 loop is CASSSGGGLFF. The DNA for the CDR3 is TGTGCCAGCAGTTCCGGGGGAGGCCTGTTTTTT.

The chain recombines TRBV2 with TRBJ1-5; D unresolved. Germline V gene lookup returns CDR1 SNHLY and CDR2 FYNNEI. The CDR3 spans 14 residues. V gave up 3 bases and J gave up 7 bases, with 13 bases separating them. CDR3 sequence: CASSDRESFQPQHF. The CDR3 nucleotides read TGTGCCAGCAGTGATCGCGAGTCCTTCCAGCCCCAGCATTTT. Full variable domain (outside the CDR3, taken from reference TRBV2 and TRBJ1-5): EPEVTQTPSHQVTQMGQEVILRCVPISNHLYFYWYRQILGQKVEFLVSFYNNEISEKSEIFDDQFSVERPDGSNFTLKIRSTKLEDSAMYFCASSDRESFQPQHFGDGTRLSIL.

The chain uses TRBV6-5 and TRBJ2-1; 8 nucleotides align to TRBD1. With V trimmed by 6 bases and J by 6 bases, 7 bases remained unmatched. CDR1 and CDR2 from the germline V gene are MNHEY and SVGAGI. The CDR3 has 14 amino acids. DNA of the CDR3: TGTGCCAGCAGGCGGACAGGGACAAGCAATGAGCAGTTCTTC. Encoded protein: CASRRTGTSNEQFF.

The CDR3 coding sequence is TGCAGCGTTGACTCGGACCAATACAGGGGGGAGAACACTGAAGCTTTCTTT. As protein: CSVDSDQYRGENTEAFF. The chain uses TRBV29-1 and TRBJ1-1; 8 nucleotides match TRBD1. This CDR3 spans 17 amino acids. V dropped 3 bases and J dropped 1; count of bases not matched to a gene: 13. The V gene's germline CDR1 is SQVTM and CDR2 ANQGSEA.

The chain links TRBV19 to TRBJ1-2, with D possibly TRBD1 on 6 matching bases. This CDR3 region has 14 residues. Germline V lookup: CDR1 LNHDA, CDR2 SQIVND (reference sequence). V lost 7 bases, J lost 3 bases, and 15 bases lay in between. The CDR3 region has the DNA TGTGCCAGTAATCCCCCAGGGGTTGACTATGGCTACACCTTC. As protein: CASNPPGVDYGYTF.

The rearrangement links TRBV20-1 to TRBJ2-7, with D unresolved. The germline V and J ends were trimmed by 3 bases and 6 bases, with 9 bases remaining between them. This CDR3 has 11 amino acids. Germline CDR1 reads DFQATT; CDR2 reads SNEGSKA (reference sequence). CDR3 residues: CSASMGFEQYF. DNA of the CDR3: TGCAGTGCTAGTATGGGGTTCGAGCAGTACTTC.

The rearrangement joins TRBV19 to TRBJ1-5; D gene uncertain. Germline V gene lookup returns CDR1 LNHDA and CDR2 SQIVND (reference sequence). This CDR3 spans 14 amino acids. Between the trimmed V and J ends, which lost 3 bases and 0 bases, there was a span of 6 bases. CDR3 residues: CASSIPASNQPQHF. The CDR3 nucleotides read TGTGCCAGTAGTATTCCTGCTAGCAATCAGCCCCAGCATTTT.

J is TRBJ2-1 and V is TRBV10-3, with a tentative D call TRBD2 (6 bases). Per germline, CDR1 ENHRY and CDR2 SYGVKD. The CDR3 spans 16 residues. Trimming took 2 bases from V and 3 from J, leaving 14 bases between them. This CDR3 reads CAISEIGGAGYNEQFF. As DNA, the CDR3 is TGTGCCATCAGTGAGATAGGAGGGGCCGGCTACAATGAGCAGTTCTTC.

J is TRBJ1-3 and V is TRBV28; the D gene is possibly TRBD1 (5 bases). V lost 6 bases and J lost 5, with 14 bases in between. The CDR3 length is 14 residues. The germline V gene encodes CDR1 MDHEN and CDR2 SYDVKM. CDR3 sequence (DNA): TGTGCCAGCAGCGGGGCAGAAGGGAGAAACACCATATATTTT. This sequence encodes CASSGAEGRNTIYF.

The rearrangement uses TRBV5-1 and TRBJ2-7; 15 nucleotides line up with TRBD2. The CDR3 length is 18 residues. With V trimmed by 3 bases and J by 4 bases, 11 bases remained unmatched. Germline CDR1 reads SGHRS; CDR2 reads YFSETQ. Here the CDR3 DNA reads TGCGCCAGCAGCTCCGGACTAGCGGGAGGGCCCAAGTCGTACGAGCAGTACTTC. Translating it yields CASSSGLAGGPKSYEQYF.

The chain employs TRBV19 and TRBJ1-2; unclear D gene. CDR1 and CDR2 from the germline V gene are LNHDA and SQIVND (reference sequence). The CDR3 is 11 amino acids. The V gene lost 8 bases and the J gene lost 5 bases, with 9 bases spanning the gap. The CDR3 DNA follows: TGTGCCAGTTCCCGGGAGTATGGCTACACCTTC. It specifies CASSREYGYTF.